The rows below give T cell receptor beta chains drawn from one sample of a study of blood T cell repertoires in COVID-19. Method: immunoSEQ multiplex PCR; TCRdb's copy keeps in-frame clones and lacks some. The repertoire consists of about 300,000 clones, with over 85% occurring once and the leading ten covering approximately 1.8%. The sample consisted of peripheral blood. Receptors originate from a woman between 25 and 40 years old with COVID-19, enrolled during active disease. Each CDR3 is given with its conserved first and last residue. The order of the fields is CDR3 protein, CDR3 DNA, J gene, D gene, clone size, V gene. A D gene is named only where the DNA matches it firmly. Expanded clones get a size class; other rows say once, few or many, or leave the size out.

CDR3: CASSGTENQPQHF; DNA: TGTGCCAGCTCAGGGACAGAGAATCAGCCCCAGCATTTT; J: TRBJ1-5; D: TRBD1; size: -; V: TRBV18
CDR3: CASSMRQGRVYSNQPQHF; DNA: TGTGCCAGTAGTATGAGACAGGGTAGGGTTTATAGCAATCAGCCCCAGCATTTT; J: TRBJ1-5; D: TRBD1; size: -; V: TRBV19
CDR3: CASSINTNSPLHF; DNA: TGTGCCAGTAGTATCAACACCAATTCACCCCTCCACTTT; J: TRBJ1-6; D: -; size: -; V: TRBV19
CDR3: CASSYVGQGGEKLFF; DNA: TGTGCCAGCAGTTATGTGGGGCAGGGGGGTGAAAAACTGTTTTTT; J: TRBJ1-4; D: TRBD1; size: -; V: TRBV6-5
CDR3: CASSQDPRSTDTQYF; DNA: TGTGCCAGCAGCCAAGATCCCCGGAGCACAGATACGCAGTATTTT; J: TRBJ2-3; D: -; size: -; V: TRBV4-2
CDR3: CASRSQAHQPQHF; DNA: TGTGCCAGCAGATCTCAGGCTCATCAGCCCCAGCATTTT; J: TRBJ1-5; D: -; size: once; V: TRBV28
CDR3: CASSLVSGTGYQPQHF; DNA: TGTGCCAGCAGCTTAGTATCAGGGACAGGATATCAGCCCCAGCATTTT; J: TRBJ1-5; D: TRBD1; size: -; V: TRBV7-2
CDR3: CASSLDGQFGTLHF; DNA: TGTGCCAGCAGCTTAGATGGACAGTTTGGGACCCTCCACTTT; J: TRBJ1-6; D: -; size: once; V: TRBV7-2
CDR3: CASSEEGDTVIF; DNA: TGTGCCAGCAGTGAAGAGGGGGACACGGTTATCTTT; J: TRBJ1-1; D: -; size: few; V: TRBV6-1
CDR3: CASSLKDFPYGYTF; DNA: TGTGCCAGCAGTTTGAAGGACTTCCCCTATGGCTACACCTTC; J: TRBJ1-2; D: -; size: -; V: TRBV28
CDR3: CASSSPVSSHGYTF; DNA: TGTGCCAGCAGTTCCCCCGTGTCGTCCCATGGCTACACCTTC; J: TRBJ1-2; D: -; size: -; V: TRBV6-5
CDR3: CASGPLGQGGSPLHF; DNA: TGTGCCAGTGGCCCCTTGGGACAGGGAGGTTCACCCCTCCACTTT; J: TRBJ1-6; D: TRBD1; size: once; V: TRBV19
CDR3: CASSPGVGYGYTF; DNA: TGTGCCAGCAGCCCAGGGGTTGGGTATGGCTACACCTTC; J: TRBJ1-2; D: -; size: once; V: TRBV11-2
CDR3: CASSLSQMNTEAFF; DNA: TGTGCCAGCAGTTTATCGCAGATGAACACTGAAGCTTTCTTT; J: TRBJ1-1; D: -; size: -; V: TRBV27
CDR3: CTSSQELGQNSGISTDTQYF; DNA: TGCACCAGCAGCCAAGAACTAGGCCAGAACAGCGGGATAAGCACAGATACGCAGTATTTT; J: TRBJ2-3; D: -; size: -; V: TRBV1
CDR3: CASSVGQGDQPQHF; DNA: TGTGCCAGCAGCGTAGGCCAGGGGGATCAGCCCCAGCATTTT; J: TRBJ1-5; D: TRBD1; size: once; V: TRBV9
CDR3: CASSLGGIGFPDTQYF; DNA: TGTGCCAGCAGTTTAGGCGGAATTGGGTTTCCAGATACGCAGTATTTT; J: TRBJ2-3; D: -; size: -; V: TRBV28
CDR3: CASSLRDSSYNSPLHF; DNA: TGTGCCAGCAGCTTGCGGGACAGCTCCTATAATTCACCCCTCCACTTT; J: TRBJ1-6; D: TRBD1; size: few; V: TRBV7-2
CDR3: CASSQTQRGRKETQYF; DNA: TGTGCCAGCAGCCAGACCCAGCGGGGGAGGAAAGAGACCCAGTACTTC; J: TRBJ2-5; D: TRBD2; size: -; V: TRBV3-1/TRBV3-2
CDR3: CAIRQGENTEAFF; DNA: TGTGCCATCAGACAGGGGGAGAACACTGAAGCTTTCTTT; J: TRBJ1-1; D: TRBD1; size: few; V: TRBV10-3
CDR3: CASSIGGTGYSMAYGYTF; DNA: TGTGCCAGTAGTATTGGGGGCACAGGGTACAGTATGGCGTATGGCTACACCTTC; J: TRBJ1-2; D: -; size: once; V: TRBV19
CDR3: CSVREGTGYGYTF; DNA: TGCAGCGTCCGTGAAGGGACAGGCTATGGCTACACCTTC; J: TRBJ1-2; D: TRBD1; size: -; V: TRBV29-1
CDR3: CASSPGQGARGTEAFF; DNA: TGTGCCAGCAGCCCGGGACAGGGGGCTCGTGGCACTGAAGCTTTCTTT; J: TRBJ1-1; D: TRBD1; size: -; V: TRBV28
CDR3: CASSLAAGGQPQHF; DNA: TGTGCCAGCAGCTTAGCGGCTGGCGGTCAGCCCCAGCATTTT; J: TRBJ1-5; D: -; size: -; V: TRBV7-7
CDR3: CASTRGPGGELFF; DNA: TGTGCCAGCACGCGGGGACCAGGCGGGGAGCTGTTTTTT; J: TRBJ2-2; D: -; size: -; V: TRBV6-5
CDR3: CASSPRDRGWNEQFF; DNA: TGTGCCAGCAGCCCCCGGGACAGGGGCTGGAATGAGCAGTTCTTC; J: TRBJ2-1; D: TRBD1; size: -; V: TRBV11-1
CDR3: CASSSGRAGGLEKLFF; DNA: TGCGCCAGCAGCTCTGGTCGGGCAGGGGGCCTTGAAAAACTGTTTTTT; J: TRBJ1-4; D: TRBD1; size: -; V: TRBV4-1
CDR3: CASSGSGGLNNEQFF; DNA: TGTGCCAGCAGCGGAAGCGGGGGGCTCAACAATGAGCAGTTCTTC; J: TRBJ2-1; D: TRBD2; size: -; V: TRBV9
CDR3: CASSISPGKLSSPLHF; DNA: TGCGCCAGCAGTATCTCCCCGGGTAAATTGAGTTCACCCCTCCACTTT; J: TRBJ1-6; D: -; size: -; V: TRBV5-1
CDR3: CASSPAAGTATNEKLFF; DNA: TGTGCCAGCAGCCCGGCGGCAGGGACAGCAACTAATGAAAAACTGTTTTTT; J: TRBJ1-4; D: TRBD1; size: -; V: TRBV7-6
CDR3: CASSLGTSQETQYF; DNA: TGCGCCAGCAGCCTTGGGACTTCACAAGAGACCCAGTACTTC; J: TRBJ2-5; D: -; size: -; V: TRBV5-1
CDR3: CASSLGSGMHEQYF; DNA: TGCGCCAGCAGCTTGGGTTCAGGGATGCACGAGCAGTACTTC; J: TRBJ2-7; D: -; size: -; V: TRBV5-1
CDR3: CASSSIGQGGSPLHF; DNA: TGTGCCAGCAGCTCAATAGGACAGGGAGGGTCACCCCTCCACTTT; J: TRBJ1-6; D: TRBD1; size: few; V: TRBV6-5
CDR3: CAITTGVGQPQHF; DNA: TGTGCCATTACGACAGGGGTGGGTCAGCCCCAGCATTTT; J: TRBJ1-5; D: TRBD1; size: -; V: TRBV6-5
CDR3: CASSLGPGGGETQYF; DNA: TGTGCCAGCAGCTTAGGGCCAGGGGGCGGGGAGACCCAGTACTTC; J: TRBJ2-5; D: TRBD1; size: -; V: TRBV7-2
CDR3: CASSFGDRGGYGYTF; DNA: TGTGCCAGCAGCTTCGGGGACAGGGGAGGGTATGGCTACACCTTC; J: TRBJ1-2; D: TRBD1; size: -; V: TRBV28
CDR3: CASSLRVYNEQFF; DNA: TGTGCCAGCAGTTTAAGAGTTTACAATGAGCAGTTCTTC; J: TRBJ2-1; D: -; size: -; V: TRBV12-3/TRBV12-4
CDR3: CASSEWGQGFHSQFF; DNA: TGTGCCAGCAGCGAATGGGGACAGGGGTTTCATTCTCAGTTCTTC; J: TRBJ2-1; D: TRBD1; size: -; V: TRBV9
CDR3: CASSSLTSVNTEAFF; DNA: TGTGCCAGCAGCTCCCTGACGAGCGTGAACACTGAAGCTTTCTTT; J: TRBJ1-1; D: -; size: -; V: TRBV7-9
CDR3: CASSFAGMRMNTEAFF; DNA: TGCGCCAGCAGCTTCGCGGGGATGAGAATGAACACTGAAGCTTTCTTT; J: TRBJ1-1; D: -; size: -; V: TRBV5-1
CDR3: CASSWDSYEQYF; DNA: TGTGCCAGCAGTTGGGACAGTTACGAGCAGTACTTC; J: TRBJ2-7; D: TRBD1; size: -; V: TRBV6-2/TRBV6-3
CDR3: CASSSYRGPDEKLFF; DNA: TGTGCCAGCAGCTCCTACAGGGGGCCCGATGAAAAACTGTTTTTT; J: TRBJ1-4; D: TRBD1; size: -; V: TRBV7-8
CDR3: CASSGSQGDEKLFF; DNA: TGCGCCAGCAGTGGGTCACAGGGCGATGAAAAACTGTTTTTT; J: TRBJ1-4; D: -; size: -; V: TRBV5-1
CDR3: CASSKGLAGDNEQFF; DNA: TGTGCCAGCAGTAAAGGGCTAGCGGGGGACAATGAGCAGTTCTTC; J: TRBJ2-1; D: TRBD2; size: -; V: TRBV7-2
CDR3: CASSYGAYTDTQYF; DNA: TGTGCCAGCAGTTACGGGGCTTACACAGATACGCAGTATTTT; J: TRBJ2-3; D: -; size: -; V: TRBV6-2/TRBV6-3
CDR3: CASSQDRGQGENYGYTF; DNA: TGTGCCAGCAGCCAAGATCGAGGACAGGGGGAGAACTATGGCTACACCTTC; J: TRBJ1-2; D: TRBD1; size: -; V: TRBV3-1/TRBV3-2
CDR3: CASSLAGGNYGYTF; DNA: TGTGCCAGCAGCTTGGCAGGGGGGAACTATGGCTACACCTTC; J: TRBJ1-2; D: TRBD1; size: -; V: TRBV5-4
CDR3: CASSVRGDYGYTF; DNA: TGTGCCAGCAGTGTTCGGGGGGACTATGGCTACACCTTC; J: TRBJ1-2; D: -; size: -; V: TRBV2
CDR3: CASSSPGQGNTEAFF; DNA: TGTGCCAGCAGTTCTCCGGGACAGGGGAACACTGAAGCTTTCTTT; J: TRBJ1-1; D: TRBD1; size: -; V: TRBV6-5
CDR3: CASSEGTGIDTQYF; DNA: TGTGCCAGCAGCGAGGGGACAGGGATAGATACGCAGTATTTT; J: TRBJ2-3; D: TRBD1; size: -; V: TRBV9